A selection of T cell receptor beta chains follows, all from one sample in a study of blood T cell repertoires in COVID-19. The data were produced by immunoSEQ multiplex PCR, yet TCRdb's version contains in-frame clones alone and is incomplete. The sample consists of around 80,000 clones, approximately 82% of them appearing once. Sequenced: peripheral blood. The receptor set was obtained from a human donor in a cohort sampled during active COVID-19. The CDR3 runs from the conserved cysteine through the conserved F or W. Each record gives: J gene, clone size, D gene, CDR3 length, V gene, CDR3 protein, CDR3 DNA. D genes are given only for firm matches. Only part of the rows carry a size: once, few, many, or a class if the clone is expanded.

TRBJ2-1	.	TRBD2	14	TRBV5-4	CASQEQRGYNEQFF	TGTGCCAGCCAGGAGCAGCGGGGCTACAATGAGCAGTTCTTC
TRBJ2-3	.	TRBD2	16	TRBV6-4	CASSDSSGDGTDTQYF	TGTGCCAGCAGTGACTCGAGCGGGGATGGCACAGATACGCAGTATTTT
TRBJ1-1	once	TRBD1	12	TRBV30	CAWGGGYTEAFF	TGTGCCTGGGGAGGGGGCTACACTGAAGCTTTCTTT
TRBJ1-1	.	.	12	TRBV12-3/TRBV12-4	CASSLGARKAFF	TGTGCCAGCAGTTTAGGGGCCAGAAAAGCTTTCTTT
TRBJ1-3	.	.	14	TRBV27	CASSPGNSGNTIYF	TGTGCCAGCAGTCCCGGGAACTCTGGAAACACCATATATTTT
TRBJ1-2	.	TRBD1	14	TRBV6-5	CASRKPGDRGLYTF	TGTGCCAGCAGGAAGCCGGGGGACAGGGGTCTCTACACCTTC
TRBJ1-2	few	.	13	TRBV24-1	CATSEQGSGGYTF	TGTGCCACCAGTGAGCAGGGGTCGGGCGGCTACACCTTC
TRBJ2-7	.	.	12	TRBV3-1/TRBV3-2	CASSRTSYEQYF	TGTGCCAGCAGCCGAACATCCTACGAGCAGTACTTC
TRBJ2-1	.	.	13	TRBV19	CASSMRQGGEQFF	TGTGCCAGTAGTATGAGGCAGGGTGGGGAGCAGTTCTTC
TRBJ2-1	once	TRBD1	15	TRBV27	CASRELGTGDNEQFF	TGTGCCAGCCGTGAGCTCGGGACAGGGGACAATGAGCAGTTCTTC
TRBJ1-1	.	.	15	TRBV7-2	CASSSSPDRGTEAFF	TGTGCCAGCAGCTCCAGCCCGGACAGAGGCACTGAAGCTTTCTTT
TRBJ2-5	.	TRBD2	13	TRBV6-5	CASRLNGGETQYF	TGTGCCAGCCGCTTGAACGGGGGGGAGACCCAGTACTTC
TRBJ2-1	.	TRBD1	14	TRBV29-1	CSVYRDRGNNEQFF	TGCAGCGTCTACCGGGACAGGGGCAACAATGAGCAGTTCTTC
TRBJ1-6	.	.	18	TRBV11-3	CASSLGRELWPYNSPLHF	TGTGCCAGCAGCTTGGGGAGAGAGCTATGGCCCTATAATTCACCCCTCCACTTT
TRBJ2-3	.	.	15	TRBV25-1	CASSEASRGTDTQYF	TGTGCCAGCAGTGAGGCTAGCCGTGGCACAGATACGCAGTATTTT
TRBJ2-2	.	TRBD2	16	TRBV20-1	CSASPPTSGSTGELFF	TGCAGTGCTAGTCCTCCTACTAGCGGGAGCACCGGGGAGCTGTTTTTT
TRBJ1-6	.	.	16	TRBV18	CASSLRQPDNNSPLHF	TGTGCCAGCTCACTCAGACAACCCGACAATAATTCACCCCTCCACTTT